This T cell receptor (beta chain) was identified in a study of technical replicates of blood from a few donors. Assay: immunoSEQ multiplex PCR; the TCRdb copy retains only in-frame clones and omits some. Here the sample spans about 9,400 clones, around 92% being singletons. This clone has only a few counts. The sample was PBMCs. This sequence originates from a human donor in good health.

CDR3 in DNA: TGTGCCAGCAGTTTGGGACAGGGATTTGCCGAGCAGTACTTC. Translation gives CASSLGQGFAEQYF. The chain uses TRBV7-9 and TRBJ2-7; 9 bases align to TRBD1. The CDR3 contains 14 residues. Germline loops: CDR1 SEHNR, CDR2 FQNEAQ (reference sequence). V gave up 6 bases and J gave up 6 bases; unmatched junction bases: 9.